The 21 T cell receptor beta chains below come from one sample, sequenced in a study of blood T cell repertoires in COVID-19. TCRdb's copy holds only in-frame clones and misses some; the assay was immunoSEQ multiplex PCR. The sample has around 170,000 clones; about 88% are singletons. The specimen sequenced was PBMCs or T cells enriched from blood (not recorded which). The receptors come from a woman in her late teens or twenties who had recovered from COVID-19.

CDR3 bases: TGCGCCAGCAGCTCCAGACAGGACTTAGGCGGGGAGCTGTTTTTT. Translated: CASSSRQDLGGELFF. The rearrangement joins TRBV5-1 to TRBJ2-2; a weak D match, TRBD1 (6 bases). Trimming stripped 3 bases from V and 7 bases from J, with 16 bases between. Germline values: CDR1 SGHRS, CDR2 YFSETQ. The CDR3 runs to 15 residues.

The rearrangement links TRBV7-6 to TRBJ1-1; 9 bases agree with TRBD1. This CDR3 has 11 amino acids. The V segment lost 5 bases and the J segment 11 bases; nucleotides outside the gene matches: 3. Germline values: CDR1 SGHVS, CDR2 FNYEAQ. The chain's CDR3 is CASSLQGAAFF. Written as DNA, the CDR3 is TGTGCCAGCAGCCTACAGGGGGCGGCTTTCTTT.

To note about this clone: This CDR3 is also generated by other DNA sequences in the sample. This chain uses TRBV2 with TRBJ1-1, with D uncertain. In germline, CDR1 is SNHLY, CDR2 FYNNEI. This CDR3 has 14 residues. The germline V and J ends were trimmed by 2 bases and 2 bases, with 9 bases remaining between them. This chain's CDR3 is CASSELGENTEAFF. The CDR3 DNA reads TGTGCCAGCAGTGAACTCGGGGAAAACACTGAAGCTTTCTTT.

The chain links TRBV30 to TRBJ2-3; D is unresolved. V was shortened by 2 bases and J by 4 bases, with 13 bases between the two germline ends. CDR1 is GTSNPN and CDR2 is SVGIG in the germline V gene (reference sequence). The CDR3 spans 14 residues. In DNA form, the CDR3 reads TGTGCCTGGAGTAGGAGTCCGTCAGCAGATACGCAGTATTTT. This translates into CAWSRSPSADTQYF.

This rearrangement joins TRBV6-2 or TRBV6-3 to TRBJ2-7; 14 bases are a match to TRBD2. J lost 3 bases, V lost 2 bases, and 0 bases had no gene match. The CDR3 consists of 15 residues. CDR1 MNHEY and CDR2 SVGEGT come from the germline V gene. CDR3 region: CASSYGLAGGYEQYF. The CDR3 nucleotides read TGTGCCAGCAGTTACGGACTAGCGGGGGGCTACGAGCAGTACTTC.

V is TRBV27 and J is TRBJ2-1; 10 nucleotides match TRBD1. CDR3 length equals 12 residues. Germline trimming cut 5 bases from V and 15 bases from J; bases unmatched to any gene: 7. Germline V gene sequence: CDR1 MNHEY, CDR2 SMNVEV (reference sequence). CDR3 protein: CASSLDRGRVFF. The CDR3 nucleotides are TGTGCCAGCAGTCTCGACAGGGGGCGCGTGTTCTTC.

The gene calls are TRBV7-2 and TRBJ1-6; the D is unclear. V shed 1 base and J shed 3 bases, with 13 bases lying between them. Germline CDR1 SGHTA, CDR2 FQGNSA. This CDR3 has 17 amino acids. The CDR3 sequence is CASSLGVADYYNSPLHF. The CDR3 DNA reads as TGTGCCAGCAGCTTAGGTGTCGCAGACTACTATAATTCACCCCTCCACTTT.

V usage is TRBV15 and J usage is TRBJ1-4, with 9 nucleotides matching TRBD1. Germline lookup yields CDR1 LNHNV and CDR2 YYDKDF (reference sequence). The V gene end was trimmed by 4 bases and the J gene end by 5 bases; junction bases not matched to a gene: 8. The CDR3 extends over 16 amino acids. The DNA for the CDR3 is TGTGCCACCAGCAACCACCTGGGGACAGGGAATGAAAAACTGTTTTTT. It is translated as CATSNHLGTGNEKLFF. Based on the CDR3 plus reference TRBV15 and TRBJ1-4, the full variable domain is DAMVIQNPRYQVTQFGKPVTLSCSQTLNHNVMYWYQQKSSQAPKLLFHYYDKDFNNEADTPDNFQSRRPNTSFCFLDIRSPGLGDTAMYLCATSNHLGTGNEKLFFGSGTQLSVL.

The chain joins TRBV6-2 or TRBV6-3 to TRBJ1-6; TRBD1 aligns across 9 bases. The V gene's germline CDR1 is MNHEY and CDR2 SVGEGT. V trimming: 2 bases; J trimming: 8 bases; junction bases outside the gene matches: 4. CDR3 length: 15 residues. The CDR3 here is CASSYRTGADSPLHF. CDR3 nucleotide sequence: TGTGCCAGCAGTTACCGGACAGGGGCGGATTCACCCCTCCACTTT.

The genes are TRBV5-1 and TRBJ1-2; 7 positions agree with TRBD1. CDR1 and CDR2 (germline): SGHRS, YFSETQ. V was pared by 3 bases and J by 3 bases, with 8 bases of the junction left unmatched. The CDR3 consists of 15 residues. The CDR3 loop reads CASSYTGVSDYGYTF. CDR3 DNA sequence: TGCGCCAGCAGCTACACAGGGGTTTCGGACTATGGCTACACCTTC.

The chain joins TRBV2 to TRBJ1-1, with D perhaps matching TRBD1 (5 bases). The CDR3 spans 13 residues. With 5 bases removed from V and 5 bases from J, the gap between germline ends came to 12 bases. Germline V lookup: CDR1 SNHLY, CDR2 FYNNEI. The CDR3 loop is CASSLTKGTEAFF. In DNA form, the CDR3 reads TGTGCCAGCAGTCTTACGAAGGGGACTGAAGCTTTCTTT.

The CDR3 loop reads CASSLAKLSPQETQYF. The CDR3 nucleotides read TGTGCCAGCAGCTTAGCAAAACTCTCCCCCCAAGAGACCCAGTACTTC. V gene TRBV7-2 combines with J gene TRBJ2-5; no firm D call. The V end was cut by 0 bases, the J end by 1 base, with 12 bases between. This CDR3 has 16 residues. The germline V gene encodes CDR1 SGHTA and CDR2 FQGNSA.

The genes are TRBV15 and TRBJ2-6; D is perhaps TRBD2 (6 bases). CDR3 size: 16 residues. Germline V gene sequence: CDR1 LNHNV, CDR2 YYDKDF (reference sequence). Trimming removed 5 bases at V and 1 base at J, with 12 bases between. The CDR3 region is CATSPTGLSGANVLTF. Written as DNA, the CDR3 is TGTGCCACCAGCCCCACCGGACTATCTGGGGCCAACGTCCTGACTTTC. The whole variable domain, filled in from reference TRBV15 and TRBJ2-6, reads DAMVIQNPRYQVTQFGKPVTLSCSQTLNHNVMYWYQQKSSQAPKLLFHYYDKDFNNEADTPDNFQSRRPNTSFCFLDIRSPGLGDTAMYLCATSPTGLSGANVLTFGAGSRLTVL.

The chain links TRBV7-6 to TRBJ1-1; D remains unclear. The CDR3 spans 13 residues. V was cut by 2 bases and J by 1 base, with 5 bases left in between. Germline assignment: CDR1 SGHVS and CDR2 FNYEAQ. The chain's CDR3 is CASSLRQNTEAFF. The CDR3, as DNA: TGTGCCAGCAGCTTACGACAGAACACTGAAGCTTTCTTT.

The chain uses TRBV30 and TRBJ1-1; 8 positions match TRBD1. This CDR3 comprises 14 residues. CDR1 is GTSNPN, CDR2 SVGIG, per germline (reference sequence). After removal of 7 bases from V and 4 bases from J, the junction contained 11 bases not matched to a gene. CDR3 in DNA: TGTGCCTCGTCTCAGGGGGCTTTAGGCACTGAAGCTTTCTTT. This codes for CASSQGALGTEAFF. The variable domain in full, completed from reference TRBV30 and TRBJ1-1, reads SQTIHQWPATLVQPVGSPLSLECTVEGTSNPNLYWYRQAAGRGLQLLFYSVGIGQISSEVPQNLSASRPQDRQFILSSKKLLLSDSGFYLCASSQGALGTEAFFGQGTRLTVV.

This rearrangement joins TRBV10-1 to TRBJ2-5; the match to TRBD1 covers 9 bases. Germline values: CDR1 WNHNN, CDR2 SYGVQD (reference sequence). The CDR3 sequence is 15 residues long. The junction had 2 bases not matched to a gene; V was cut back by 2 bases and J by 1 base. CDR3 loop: CASSERTGAQETQYF. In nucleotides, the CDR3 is TGCGCCAGCAGTGAGCGGACAGGGGCCCAAGAGACCCAGTACTTC.

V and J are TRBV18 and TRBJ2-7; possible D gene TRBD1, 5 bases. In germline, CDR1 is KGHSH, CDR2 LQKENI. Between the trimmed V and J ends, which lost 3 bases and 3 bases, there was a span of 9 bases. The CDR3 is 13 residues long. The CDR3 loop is CASSPSGYYEQYF. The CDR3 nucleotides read TGTGCCAGCTCACCGTCAGGGTACTACGAGCAGTACTTC.

The chain's CDR3 is CASSVDGGTYNEQFF. CDR3 DNA: TGTGCCAGCAGCGTAGATGGAGGGACCTACAATGAGCAGTTCTTC. The genes are TRBV9 and TRBJ2-1, with D possibly matching TRBD2 (6 bases). The CDR3 has 15 amino acids. The ends were cut back, 0 bases at V and 2 bases at J, with 9 bases in the middle. Looked up from germline, CDR1 is SGDLS and CDR2 is YYNGEE. Variable domain in full (rest from reference TRBV9 and TRBJ2-1): DSGVTQTPKHLITATGQRVTLRCSPRSGDLSVYWYQQSLDQGLQFLIQYYNGEERAKGNILERFSAQQFPDLHSELNLSSLELGDSALYFCASSVDGGTYNEQFFGPGTRLTVL.

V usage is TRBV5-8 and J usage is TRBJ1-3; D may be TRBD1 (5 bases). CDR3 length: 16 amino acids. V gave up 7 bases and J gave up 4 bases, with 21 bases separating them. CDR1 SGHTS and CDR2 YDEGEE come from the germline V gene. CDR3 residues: CASLSIGQGEGNTIYF. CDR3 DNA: TGTGCCAGCCTCTCTATCGGGCAGGGCGAAGGAAACACCATATATTTT.

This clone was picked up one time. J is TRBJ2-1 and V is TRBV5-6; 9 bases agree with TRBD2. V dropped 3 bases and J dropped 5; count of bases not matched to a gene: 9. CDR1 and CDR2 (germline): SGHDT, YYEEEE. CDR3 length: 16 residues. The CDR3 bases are TGTGCCAGCAGCTCGTTTGGTCTAGCGGGGCACAATGAGCAGTTCTTC. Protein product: CASSSFGLAGHNEQFF.

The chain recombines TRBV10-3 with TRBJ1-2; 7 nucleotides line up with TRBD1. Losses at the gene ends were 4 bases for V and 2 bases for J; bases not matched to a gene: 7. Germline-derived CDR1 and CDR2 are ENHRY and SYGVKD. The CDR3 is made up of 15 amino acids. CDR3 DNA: TGTGCCATCAGTGGAGGACAGGAATACAACTATGGCTACACCTTC. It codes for CAISGGQEYNYGYTF.